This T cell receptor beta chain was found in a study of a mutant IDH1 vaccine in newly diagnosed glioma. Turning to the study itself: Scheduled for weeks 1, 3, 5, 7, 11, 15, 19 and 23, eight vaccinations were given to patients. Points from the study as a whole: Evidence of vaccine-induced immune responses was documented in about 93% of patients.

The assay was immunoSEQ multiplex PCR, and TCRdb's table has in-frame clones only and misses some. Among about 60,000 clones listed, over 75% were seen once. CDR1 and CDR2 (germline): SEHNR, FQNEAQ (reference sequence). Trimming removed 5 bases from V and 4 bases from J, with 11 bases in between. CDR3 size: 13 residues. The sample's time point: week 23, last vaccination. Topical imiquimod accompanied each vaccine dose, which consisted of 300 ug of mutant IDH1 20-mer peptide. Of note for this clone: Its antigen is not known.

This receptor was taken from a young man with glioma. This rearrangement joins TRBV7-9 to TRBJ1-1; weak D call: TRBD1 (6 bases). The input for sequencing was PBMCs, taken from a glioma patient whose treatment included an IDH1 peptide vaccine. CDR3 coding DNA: TGTGCCAGCAGCCCAGGGGAAGGCACTGAAGCTTTCTTT. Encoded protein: CASSPGEGTEAFF.